The 32 T cell receptor beta chains reported below all come from one sample, sequenced in a study of blood T cell repertoires in COVID-19. Sequencing was performed with immunoSEQ multiplex PCR; in TCRdb, only in-frame clones are kept and a portion is missing. The data contain about 300,000 clones, about 81% of them singletons. Material for sequencing was peripheral blood. These receptors came from a human donor with COVID-19, enrolled during active disease. The donor label of this sample is uncertain.

V and J are TRBV3-1 (or the pseudogene TRBV3-2) and TRBJ1-1; possibly TRBD1 for D (6 bases). This CDR3 contains 15 residues. The germline V gene encodes CDR1 LGHDT and CDR2 YNNKEL (reference sequence). The ends were cut back, 3 bases at V and 1 base at J, with 12 bases in the middle. CDR3 sequence: CASSHGPDRNTEAFF. The CDR3 DNA reads TGTGCCAGCAGCCACGGACCGGACAGGAACACTGAAGCTTTCTTT.

V gene TRBV6-5 combines with J gene TRBJ2-3, with 7 bases that match TRBD1. J was trimmed by 11 bases and V by 4 bases; bases with no gene match: 12. In germline, CDR1 is MNHEY, CDR2 SVGAGI. This CDR3 region has 14 residues. The CDR3 is CASSFSPDRSRQYF. The DNA for the CDR3 is TGTGCCAGCAGTTTCTCGCCGGACAGGAGTAGGCAGTATTTT.

This CDR3 reads CASSLFSVSSVNQPQHF. CDR3 coding DNA: TGTGCCAGCAGTTTATTTTCTGTATCTTCGGTTAATCAGCCCCAGCATTTT. The rearrangement uses TRBV28 and TRBJ1-5; D gene ambiguous. The CDR3 has 17 amino acids. V was clipped by 1 base and J by 4 bases, with 17 bases between them. Germline V gene sequence: CDR1 MDHEN, CDR2 SYDVKM.

The genes are TRBV2 and TRBJ2-1, with 8 bases lining up with TRBD2. Germline CDR1 is SNHLY and CDR2 is FYNNEI. The length of the CDR3 is 15 residues. V dropped 6 bases and J dropped 2; count of bases not matched to a gene: 6. CDR3 amino acids: CASSQEGLAYNEQFF. The CDR3 bases are TGTGCCAGCAGCCAAGAGGGACTAGCCTACAATGAGCAGTTCTTC.

The rearrangement links TRBV19 to TRBJ2-3, with 10 bases that match TRBD1. The CDR3 has 15 residues. Germline assignment: CDR1 LNHDA and CDR2 SQIVND (reference sequence). Trimming cost V 5 bases and J 3 bases; bases outside gene matches: 5. The CDR3 spells CASSAGQGVTDTQYF. CDR3 sequence (DNA): TGTGCCAGTAGTGCAGGACAGGGGGTAACAGATACGCAGTATTTT.

The chain carries TRBV19 and TRBJ2-7; TRBD2 might be the D (6 bases). Trimming removed 5 bases from V and 3 bases from J, with 17 bases in between. This CDR3 is 15 amino acids long. In germline, CDR1 is LNHDA, CDR2 SQIVND (reference sequence). This chain's CDR3 is CASSPLGGQIYEQYF. The CDR3 DNA reads TGTGCCAGTAGTCCCCTGGGAGGACAAATCTACGAGCAGTACTTC. Variable domain in full (rest from reference TRBV19 and TRBJ2-7): DGGITQSPKYLFRKEGQNVTLSCEQNLNHDAMYWYRQDPGQGLRLIYYSQIVNDFQKGDIAEGYSVSREKKESFPLTVTSAQKNPTAFYLCASSPLGGQIYEQYFGPGTRLTVT.

The rearrangement links TRBV4-1 to TRBJ2-2; 7 nucleotides line up with TRBD1. The CDR3 contains 15 residues. Trimming took 2 bases from V and 7 from J; bases not matched to a gene: 7. Germline CDR1 is MGHRA and CDR2 is YSYEKL. The CDR3 nucleotides are TGCGCCAGCAGCCAAAGCTACAGGGGTAGCGGGGAGCTGTTTTTT. Its protein is CASSQSYRGSGELFF.

V gene TRBV4-1 combines with J gene TRBJ2-1; 7 bases are a match to TRBD2. Germline assignment: CDR1 MGHRA and CDR2 YSYEKL. The CDR3 has 16 amino acids. Unmatched junction bases numbered 7, after V lost 0 bases and J lost 5 bases. The CDR3 bases are TGCGCCAGCAGCCAAGATCTAAGCGGGGCTCACAATGAGCAGTTCTTC. Translated, it gives CASSQDLSGAHNEQFF.

The chain joins TRBV15 to TRBJ1-1; D may be TRBD1 (5 bases). The CDR3 has 15 amino acids. The V gene lost 0 bases and the J gene lost 4 bases, with 12 bases spanning the gap. Germline V lookup: CDR1 LNHNV, CDR2 YYDKDF (reference sequence). CDR3: CATSRDSSGGTEAFF. The CDR3 DNA reads TGTGCCACCAGCAGAGATAGTTCGGGGGGCACTGAAGCTTTCTTT.

This clone was observed once. The chain has TRBV5-5 and TRBJ1-2; D possibly corresponds to TRBD1 (5 bases). CDR3 length: 13 residues. V was trimmed by 3 bases and J by 4 bases, leaving 10 bases between them. Germline V lookup: CDR1 SGHKS, CDR2 YYEKEE (reference sequence). The CDR3 protein is CASSWGLAYGYTF. The CDR3 DNA is TGTGCCAGCAGCTGGGGACTAGCCTATGGCTACACCTTC.

This chain joins TRBV6-2 or TRBV6-3 and TRBJ1-2; D is undetermined. Germline V gene lookup returns CDR1 MNHEY and CDR2 SVGEGT. There are 15 residues in the CDR3. Between the trimmed V and J ends, which lost 2 bases and 3 bases, there was a span of 13 bases. The CDR3 DNA reads as TGTGCCAGCAGTTACCCAGCAAACGGGGACTATGGCTACACCTTC. Its protein is CASSYPANGDYGYTF.

This clone has more than one count but fewer than ten. The chain recombines TRBV5-6 with TRBJ2-7, with 9 bases lining up with TRBD2. This CDR3 has 18 amino acids. Germline CDR1 reads SGHDT; CDR2 reads YYEEEE. The trim removed 1 base at V and 4 bases at J, leaving 15 bases unmatched. This CDR3 is CASSLWSGLAGVTYEQYF. CDR3 DNA sequence: TGTGCCAGCAGCTTGTGGTCGGGTTTAGCGGGAGTCACTTACGAGCAGTACTTC.

The sample holds a few counts of this clone. This rearrangement joins TRBV6-5 to TRBJ2-2, with 10 bases that match TRBD2. The CDR3 runs 16 residues. CDR1 and CDR2 from the germline V gene are MNHEY and SVGAGI. V lost 2 bases, J lost 4 bases, and 4 bases stayed unmatched. Written as DNA, the CDR3 is TGTGCCAGCAGTTACGGAGCGGGGGGGGGCACCGGGGAGCTGTTTTTT. Translated, it gives CASSYGAGGGTGELFF.

In this sample, this clone turned up a few times. The genes are TRBV19 and TRBJ1-1; unclear D gene. The CDR3 is 13 amino acids. From germline, CDR1 is LNHDA and CDR2 SQIVND (reference sequence). Trimming cost V 5 bases and J 0 bases, with 7 bases left between them. The CDR3, as DNA: TGTGCCAGTAGTCCTACCATGAACACTGAAGCTTTCTTT. Its protein is CASSPTMNTEAFF.

This chain uses TRBV5-5 with TRBJ2-1; perhaps TRBD2 as D (5 bases). Germline V gene sequence: CDR1 SGHKS, CDR2 YYEKEE (reference sequence). This CDR3 has 15 residues. The germline V and J ends were trimmed by 0 bases and 7 bases, with 14 bases remaining between them. The CDR3 bases are TGTGCCAGCAGCTTGGATAGGGAGATCTGGAATGAGCAGTTCTTC. This encodes CASSLDREIWNEQFF.

V usage is TRBV7-3 and J usage is TRBJ1-6; D is undetermined. The germline V and J ends were trimmed by 2 bases and 7 bases, with 9 bases remaining between them. Germline V gene lookup returns CDR1 SGHTA and CDR2 FQGTGA. This CDR3 spans 14 amino acids. The CDR3 DNA sequence: TGTGCCAGCAGCTTAGGAACAGAAAATTCACCCCTCCACTTT. Protein sequence: CASSLGTENSPLHF.

The chain uses TRBV7-9 and TRBJ2-1; D not certain. Germline V CDR1 and CDR2: SEHNR, FQNEAQ (reference sequence). The germline V and J ends were trimmed by 5 bases and 4 bases, with 18 bases remaining between them. The CDR3 length is 16 residues. CDR3 sequence reads: CASSKEAEIRYNEQFF. The CDR3 nucleotides are TGTGCCAGCAGCAAAGAGGCGGAGATCCGGTACAATGAGCAGTTCTTC.

The chain recombines TRBV28 with TRBJ2-5; TRBD1 is a possible D gene (6 bases). Germline V gene lookup returns CDR1 MDHEN and CDR2 SYDVKM. The CDR3 is made up of 13 amino acids. Trimming left V 8 bases short and J 5 bases short, with 15 bases between. CDR3: CASVGQPPETQYF. For the CDR3, the DNA is TGTGCCAGCGTAGGACAGCCTCCCGAGACCCAGTACTTC.

The rearrangement uses TRBV30 and TRBJ1-1; D remains ambiguous. Germline CDR1 reads GTSNPN; CDR2 reads SVGIG (reference sequence). With 1 base removed from V and 0 bases from J, the gap between germline ends came to 9 bases. The CDR3 sequence is 14 residues long. The CDR3 sequence: CAWSAEVLNTEAFF. The CDR3, as DNA: TGTGCCTGGAGTGCGGAGGTACTGAACACTGAAGCTTTCTTT. The variable domain in full, completed from reference TRBV30 and TRBJ1-1, reads SQTIHQWPATLVQPVGSPLSLECTVEGTSNPNLYWYRQAAGRGLQLLFYSVGIGQISSEVPQNLSASRPQDRQFILSSKKLLLSDSGFYLCAWSAEVLNTEAFFGQGTRLTVV.

The V and J genes are TRBV27 and TRBJ2-7; 9 bases map to TRBD1. After removal of 5 bases from V and 5 bases from J, the junction contained 10 bases not matched to a gene. The V gene's germline CDR1 is MNHEY and CDR2 SMNVEV (reference sequence). This CDR3 has 15 amino acids. The CDR3 reads CASSTPGQGVHEQYF. As DNA, the CDR3 is TGTGCCAGCAGTACTCCGGGACAGGGTGTCCACGAGCAGTACTTC.

The V gene is TRBV29-1, the J gene TRBJ2-7; 11 nucleotides align to TRBD2. The CDR3 loop spans 20 amino acids. With 5 bases clipped from V and 0 bases from J, the junction kept 21 bases outside the gene matches. The germline gives CDR1 SQVTM, CDR2 ANQGSEA. The CDR3 DNA follows: TGCAGCGTTCGTATGGGCCCCGACAGCCCGGGACTAGCGGCCTCCTACGAGCAGTACTTC. It codes for CSVRMGPDSPGLAASYEQYF.

V usage is TRBV7-9 and J usage is TRBJ1-2; D unclear. Germline values: CDR1 SEHNR, CDR2 FQNEAQ (reference sequence). The CDR3 has 14 amino acids. V lost 2 bases and J lost 1, with 8 bases in between. The CDR3, as DNA: TGTGCCAGCAGCTTACGGGAGCTTAACTATGGCTACACCTTC. As protein: CASSLRELNYGYTF.

The J gene is TRBJ2-1, the V gene TRBV11-2; 11 bases are shared with TRBD1. Germline V gene sequence: CDR1 SGHAT, CDR2 FQNNGV. This CDR3 region has 15 residues. Germline trimming cut 6 bases from V and 6 bases from J; bases unmatched to any gene: 7. CDR3 DNA sequence: TGTGCCAGCAGTTATACCGGGACAGGGGGCAATGAGCAGTTCTTC. This translates into CASSYTGTGGNEQFF.

The gene calls are TRBV6-4 and TRBJ2-7; D possibly corresponds to TRBD1 (6 bases). Trimming cost V 7 bases and J 0 bases, with 16 bases left between them. Germline V gene sequence: CDR1 MRHNA, CDR2 SNTAGT. The CDR3 consists of 15 residues. This chain's CDR3 is CASKRDTDSSYEQYF. CDR3 coding DNA: TGTGCCAGCAAACGGGACACCGATAGCTCCTACGAGCAGTACTTC.

The chain joins TRBV2 to TRBJ2-3; TRBD2 matches 7 bases. This CDR3 comprises 15 residues. Germline CDR1 reads SNHLY; CDR2 reads FYNNEI. With V trimmed by 8 bases and J by 5 bases, 13 bases remained unmatched. Here the CDR3 reads CASPPFSTGGDTQYF. In DNA form, the CDR3 reads TGTGCCAGCCCCCCCTTTTCCACGGGAGGAGATACGCAGTATTTT.

The genes are TRBV7-6 and TRBJ1-1; no firm D call. Germline assignment: CDR1 SGHVS and CDR2 FNYEAQ. Trimming removed 4 bases at V and 1 base at J, with 7 bases between. The CDR3 has 13 amino acids. The CDR3 DNA reads TGTGCCAGCAGCTCGGACTCGAACACTGAAGCTTTCTTT. Translation gives CASSSDSNTEAFF.

This chain uses TRBV30 with TRBJ2-1; D is ambiguous. Trimming took 1 base from V and 2 from J, leaving 9 bases between them. The CDR3 totals 14 residues. The germline V gene has CDR1 GTSNPN and CDR2 SVGIG (reference sequence). This CDR3 reads CAWSAIAPYNEQFF. CDR3 in DNA: TGTGCCTGGAGTGCGATAGCCCCCTACAATGAGCAGTTCTTC.

This clone was seen once. The rearrangement joins TRBV5-1 to TRBJ1-6; 7 nucleotides match TRBD1. The V and J ends lost 0 bases and 6 bases, in that order; junction bases with no gene match: 6. This CDR3 is built from 16 residues. CDR1 is SGHRS, CDR2 YFSETQ, per germline. The CDR3 spells CASSLEAAGGNSPLHF. The CDR3 DNA follows: TGCGCCAGCAGCTTGGAGGCGGCAGGGGGTAATTCACCCCTCCACTTT.

This chain links TRBV27 with TRBJ2-7, with a tentative D call TRBD2 (6 bases). This CDR3 spans 14 amino acids. V lost 0 bases, J lost 5 bases, and 11 bases lay in between. The germline gives CDR1 MNHEY, CDR2 SMNVEV (reference sequence). This CDR3 reads CASSLSLGGNEQYF. Here the CDR3 DNA reads TGTGCCAGCAGTTTATCCTTAGGCGGGAACGAGCAGTACTTC.

V and J are TRBV11-2 and TRBJ1-2; 7 positions agree with TRBD1. This CDR3 has 12 residues. Trimming at V came to 5 bases and at J to 7 bases, leaving 4 bases not matched to a gene. Germline V gene sequence: CDR1 SGHAT, CDR2 FQNNGV. CDR3 nucleotide sequence: TGTGCCAGCAGCCCCGGACAGGCTGGCTACACCTTC. Protein: CASSPGQAGYTF.

The genes are TRBV14 and TRBJ1-1, with D possibly matching TRBD1 (5 bases). Per germline, CDR1 SGHDN and CDR2 FVKESK. Trimming removed 4 bases at V and 3 bases at J, with 12 bases between. The CDR3 spans 14 residues. In DNA form, the CDR3 reads TGTGCCAGCAGCCCCAGGGTGTGGGACACTGAAGCTTTCTTT. Protein sequence: CASSPRVWDTEAFF.

This chain uses TRBV6-6 with TRBJ1-4; a possible D gene is TRBD1 (6 bases). The CDR3 has 12 residues. V gave up 7 bases and J gave up 8 bases, with 11 bases separating them. In germline, CDR1 is MNHNY, CDR2 SVGAGI (reference sequence). CDR3 in amino acids: CASMRGGEKLFF. The CDR3 bases are TGTGCCAGCATGAGGGGGGGAGAAAAACTGTTTTTT.